This T cell receptor beta chain came from a study of blood T cell repertoires in COVID-19. Some clones are missing from TCRdb's copy, which holds only in-frame ones; the method was immunoSEQ multiplex PCR. The sample consists of 150,000 to 200,000 clones, more than 80% of them appearing once. Germline V gene sequence: CDR1 KGHSH, CDR2 LQKENI. Germline trimming cut 5 bases from V and 3 bases from J; bases unmatched to any gene: 3. CDR3 size: 13 residues. The clonotype originates from a man aged 55-75 years with acute or convalescent COVID-19. The specimen sequenced was peripheral blood. The gene calls are TRBV18 and TRBJ1-2, with 7 bases that match TRBD1. CDR3 DNA sequence: TGTGCCAGCTCAGAAGGGGGCGACTATGGCTACACCTTC. It yields the protein CASSEGGDYGYTF.